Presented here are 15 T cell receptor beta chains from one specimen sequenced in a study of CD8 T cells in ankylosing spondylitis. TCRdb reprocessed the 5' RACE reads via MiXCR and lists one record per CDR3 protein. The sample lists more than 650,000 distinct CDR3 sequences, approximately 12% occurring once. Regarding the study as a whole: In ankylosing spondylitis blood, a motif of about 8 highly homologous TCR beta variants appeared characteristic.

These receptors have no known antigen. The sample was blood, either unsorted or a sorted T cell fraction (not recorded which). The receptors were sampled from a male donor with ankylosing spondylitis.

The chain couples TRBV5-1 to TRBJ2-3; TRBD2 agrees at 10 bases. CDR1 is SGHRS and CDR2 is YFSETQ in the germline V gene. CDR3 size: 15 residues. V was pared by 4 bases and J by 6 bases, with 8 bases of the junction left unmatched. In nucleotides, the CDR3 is TGCGCCAGCAGCGCTGGACTAGCGGTAGGGGATACGCAGTATTTT. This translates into CASSAGLAVGDTQYF. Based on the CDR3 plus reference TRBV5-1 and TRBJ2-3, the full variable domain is KAGVTQTPRYLIKTRGQQVTLSCSPISGHRSVSWYQQTPGQGLQFLFEYFSETQRNKGNFPGRFSGRQFSNSRSEMNVSTLELGDSALYLCASSAGLAVGDTQYFGPGTRLTVL.

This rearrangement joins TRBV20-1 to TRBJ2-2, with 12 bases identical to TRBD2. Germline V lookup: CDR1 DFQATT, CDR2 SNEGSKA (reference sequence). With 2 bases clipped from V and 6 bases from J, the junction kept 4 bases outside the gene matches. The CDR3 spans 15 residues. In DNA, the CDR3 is TGCAGTGCTAGAAAGACTAGCGGGAGTGCCGGGGAGCTGTTTTTT. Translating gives CSARKTSGSAGELFF.

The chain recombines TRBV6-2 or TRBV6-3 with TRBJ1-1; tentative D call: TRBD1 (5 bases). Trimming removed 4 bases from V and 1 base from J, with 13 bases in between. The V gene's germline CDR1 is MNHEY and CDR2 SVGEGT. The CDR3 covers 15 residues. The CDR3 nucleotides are TGTGCCAGCAGTTGGTTACAGGTGGCGAACACTGAAGCTTTCTTT. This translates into CASSWLQVANTEAFF.

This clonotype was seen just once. CDR3 sequence (DNA): TGCAGTGCAAGACCAGCTAGCAATCAGCCCCAGCATTTT. Protein sequence: CSARPASNQPQHF. V is TRBV20-1 and J is TRBJ1-5, with D unresolved. Between the trimmed V and J ends, which lost 6 bases and 0 bases, there was a span of 9 bases. Germline CDR1 DFQATT, CDR2 SNEGSKA (reference sequence). The CDR3 has 13 residues.

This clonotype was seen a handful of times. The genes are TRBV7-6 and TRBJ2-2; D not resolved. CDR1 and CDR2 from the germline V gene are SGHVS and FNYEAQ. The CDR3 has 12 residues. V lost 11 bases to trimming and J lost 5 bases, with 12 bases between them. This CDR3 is CASGPQTGELFF. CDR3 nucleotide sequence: TGTGCCTCGGGCCCGCAGACCGGGGAGCTGTTTTTT.

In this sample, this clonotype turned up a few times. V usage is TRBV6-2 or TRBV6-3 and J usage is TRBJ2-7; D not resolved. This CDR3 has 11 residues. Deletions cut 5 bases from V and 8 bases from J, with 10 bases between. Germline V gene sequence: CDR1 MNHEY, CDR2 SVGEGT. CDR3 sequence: CASSDRRQQYF. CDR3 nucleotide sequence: TGTGCCAGCAGTGACCGGAGACAGCAGTACTTC.

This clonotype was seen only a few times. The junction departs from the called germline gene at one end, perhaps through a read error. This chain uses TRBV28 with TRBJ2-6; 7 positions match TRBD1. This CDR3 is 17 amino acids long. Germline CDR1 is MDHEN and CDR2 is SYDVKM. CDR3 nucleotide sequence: TGTGCCAGCAGTCCTCCGGGACAGCTCTCTGGGTCCAACGTCCTGACTTTC. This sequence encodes CASSPPGQLSGSNVLTF. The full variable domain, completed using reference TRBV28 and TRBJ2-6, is DVKVTQSSRYLVKRTGEKVFLECVQDMDHENMFWYRQDPGLGLRLIYFSYDVKMKEKGDIPEGYSVSREKKERFSLILESASTNQTSMYLCASSPPGQLSGSNVLTFGAGSRLTVL.

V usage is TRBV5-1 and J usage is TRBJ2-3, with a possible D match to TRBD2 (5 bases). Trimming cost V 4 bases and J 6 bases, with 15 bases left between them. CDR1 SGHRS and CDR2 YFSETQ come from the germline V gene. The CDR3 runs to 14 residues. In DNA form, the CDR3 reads TGCGCCAGCAGCCCTGCGGGTAGTGGGGATACGCAGTATTTT. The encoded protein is CASSPAGSGDTQYF.

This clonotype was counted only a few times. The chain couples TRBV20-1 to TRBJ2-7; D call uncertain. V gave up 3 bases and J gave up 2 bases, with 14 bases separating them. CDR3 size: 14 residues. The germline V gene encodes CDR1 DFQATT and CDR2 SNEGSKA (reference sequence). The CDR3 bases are TGCAGTGCTAGGGGCCAAATGGGTACCTACGAGCAGTACTTC. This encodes CSARGQMGTYEQYF.

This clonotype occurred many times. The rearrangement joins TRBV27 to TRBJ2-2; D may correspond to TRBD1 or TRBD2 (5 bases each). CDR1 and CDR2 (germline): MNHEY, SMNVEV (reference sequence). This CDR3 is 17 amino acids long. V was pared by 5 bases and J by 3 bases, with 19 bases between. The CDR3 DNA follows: TGTGCCAGCAGTCCAACATGGGACCCGTTTGACACCGGGGAGCTGTTTTTT. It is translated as CASSPTWDPFDTGELFF.

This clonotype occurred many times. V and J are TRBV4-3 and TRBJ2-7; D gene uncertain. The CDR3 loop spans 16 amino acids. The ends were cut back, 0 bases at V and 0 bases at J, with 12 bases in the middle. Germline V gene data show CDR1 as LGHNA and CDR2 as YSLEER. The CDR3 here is CASSQDWRNLSYEQYF. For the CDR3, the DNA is TGCGCCAGCAGCCAAGATTGGCGGAACCTCTCCTACGAGCAGTACTTC.

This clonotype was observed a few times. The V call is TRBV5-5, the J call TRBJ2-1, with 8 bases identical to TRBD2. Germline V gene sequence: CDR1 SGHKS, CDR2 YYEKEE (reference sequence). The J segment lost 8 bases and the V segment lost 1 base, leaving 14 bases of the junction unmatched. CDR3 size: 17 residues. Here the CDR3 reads CASSLRDIAGFSHEQFF. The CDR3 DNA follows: TGTGCCAGCAGCTTGAGGGACATAGCGGGATTCTCCCATGAGCAGTTCTTC.

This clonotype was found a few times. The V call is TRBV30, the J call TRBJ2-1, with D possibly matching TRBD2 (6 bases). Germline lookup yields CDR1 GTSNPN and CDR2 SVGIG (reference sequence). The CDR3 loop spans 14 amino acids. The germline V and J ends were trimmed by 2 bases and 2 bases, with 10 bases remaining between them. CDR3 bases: TGTGCCTGGAGTCTCGGGGGACCCTACAATGAGCAGTTCTTC. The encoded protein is CAWSLGGPYNEQFF.

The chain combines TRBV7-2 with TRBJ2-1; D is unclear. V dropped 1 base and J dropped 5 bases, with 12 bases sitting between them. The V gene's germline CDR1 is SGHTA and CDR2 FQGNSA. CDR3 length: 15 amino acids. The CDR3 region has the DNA TGTGCCAGCAGCTTAGGGTCGAGCACAGACAATGAGCAGTTCTTC. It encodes CASSLGSSTDNEQFF.

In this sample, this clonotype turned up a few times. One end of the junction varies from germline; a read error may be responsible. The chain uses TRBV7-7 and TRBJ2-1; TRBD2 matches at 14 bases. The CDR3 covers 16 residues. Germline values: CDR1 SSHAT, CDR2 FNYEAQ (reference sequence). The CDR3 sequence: CASSLGLAGGDDEQFF. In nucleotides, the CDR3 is TGTGCTAGCAGCTTAGGACTAGCGGGGGGCGATGATGAGCAGTTCTTC.